What follows are 9 T cell receptor beta chains derived from one specimen sequenced in a study of technical replicates of blood from several donors. The method was immunoSEQ multiplex PCR; TCRdb's version includes in-frame clones alone and lacks a portion of them. The sample lists 60,000 to 90,000 clones, approximately 97% seen once, with about 0.29% in the top ten. Sequencing was carried out using T cells isolated from PBMCs. The receptors shown here come from a human donor in good health.

This clone was counted once. The V gene is TRBV28, the J gene TRBJ2-2, with D possibly being TRBD2 (6 bases). Germline V gene data show CDR1 as MDHEN and CDR2 as SYDVKM. V lost 2 bases to trimming and J lost 6 bases, with 7 bases between them. The CDR3 has 13 amino acids. The CDR3 here is CASSLGGSGELFF. The CDR3, as DNA: TGTGCCAGCAGTTTAGGAGGGTCCGGGGAGCTGTTTTTT.

The chain employs TRBV9 and TRBJ2-1, with 7 nucleotides matching TRBD1. The CDR3 sequence is 16 residues long. From germline, CDR1 is SGDLS and CDR2 YYNGEE. With 4 bases clipped from V and 0 bases from J, the junction kept 7 bases outside the gene matches. CDR3 coding DNA: TGTGCCAGCAGCCCGACAGGGCTGAGCTCCTACAATGAGCAGTTCTTC. The encoded protein is CASSPTGLSSYNEQFF. Looking up the rest from reference TRBV9 and TRBJ2-1 gives the full variable domain: DSGVTQTPKHLITATGQRVTLRCSPRSGDLSVYWYQQSLDQGLQFLIQYYNGEERAKGNILERFSAQQFPDLHSELNLSSLELGDSALYFCASSPTGLSSYNEQFFGPGTRLTVL.

For this clone: Other DNA sequences in this sample translate to the same CDR3. This chain joins TRBV27 and TRBJ1-1; the match to TRBD1 covers 9 bases. Germline loops: CDR1 MNHEY, CDR2 SMNVEV (reference sequence). The V gene end was trimmed by 5 bases and the J gene end by 1 base; junction bases not matched to a gene: 5. The length of the CDR3 is 15 residues. CDR3 region: CASSPLQGANTEAFF. The CDR3 DNA follows: TGTGCCAGCAGTCCCCTACAGGGGGCGAACACTGAAGCTTTCTTT.

This chain uses TRBV28 with TRBJ2-7, with D perhaps matching TRBD1 (6 bases). Looked up from germline, CDR1 is MDHEN and CDR2 is SYDVKM. V was shortened by 3 bases and J by 1 base, with 10 bases between the two germline ends. The CDR3 sequence is 14 residues long. In DNA form, the CDR3 reads TGTGCCAGCAGTTTGTTCACAGGGTCCTACGAGCAGTACTTC. Translation gives CASSLFTGSYEQYF.

Points on this clone: The germline gene is not matched at one end of the junction; a read error may be the cause. The chain is built from TRBV2 and TRBJ2-7, with TRBD2 identical over 9 bases. CDR1 SNHLY and CDR2 FYNNEI come from the germline V gene. The CDR3 runs 14 residues. CDR3 region: CAITIAGVSHEQYF. The CDR3 DNA sequence: TGTGCCATCACCATAGCGGGAGTCTCCCACGAGCAGTACTTC.

V is TRBV13 and J is TRBJ2-1; 7 bases match TRBD2. The V gene end was trimmed by 1 base and the J gene end by 9 bases; junction bases not matched to a gene: 0. CDR1 PRHDT and CDR2 FYEKMQ come from the germline V gene (reference sequence). CDR3 length: 12 amino acids. The CDR3 DNA sequence: TGTGCCAGCAGCTTAGTAGCGGGTGAGCAGTTCTTC. This translates into CASSLVAGEQFF.

This clone came up once. The chain links TRBV27 to TRBJ1-4; D is uncertain. V shed 4 bases and J shed 8 bases, with 14 bases lying between them. This CDR3 has 14 residues. CDR1 is MNHEY and CDR2 is SMNVEV in the germline V gene (reference sequence). The CDR3 loop reads CASSYTPGGEKLFF. The CDR3 DNA reads TGTGCCAGCAGTTATACCCCAGGAGGGGAAAAACTGTTTTTT.

The chain carries TRBV14 and TRBJ2-7; the match to TRBD2 covers 7 bases. V shed 3 bases, J shed 5 bases, and the junction held 7 bases outside the gene matches. The CDR3 runs 14 residues. Per the germline V gene, CDR1 is SGHDN and CDR2 is FVKESK. The CDR3 sequence: CASSHPLTSHEQYF. CDR3 in DNA: TGTGCCAGCAGCCACCCCTTGACTAGCCACGAGCAGTACTTC. Supplemented by reference TRBV14 and TRBJ2-7, the full variable domain reads EAGVTQFPSHSVIEKGQTVTLRCDPISGHDNLYWYRRVMGKEIKFLLHFVKESKQDESGMPNNRFLAERTGGTYSTLKVQPAELEDSGVYFCASSHPLTSHEQYFGPGTRLTVT.

The chain has TRBV30 and TRBJ1-1; D not certain. Looked up from germline, CDR1 is GTSNPN and CDR2 is SVGIG (reference sequence). This CDR3 is 13 amino acids long. V gave up 0 bases and J gave up 0 bases, with 5 bases separating them. CDR3 DNA: TGTGCCTGGAGTGTTCAGGTGAACACTGAAGCTTTCTTT. Amino acid sequence: CAWSVQVNTEAFF.